This entry describes one TCR beta chain. It lacks a known antigen. No much larger clonotype is one base removed from it; base qualities were not supplied. The CDR3 has 15 amino acids, counting the end cysteine and phenylalanine. Here the CDR3 DNA is all that survives: 45 bases in frame from base 1. In the germline V gene (reference sequence), CDR1 corresponds to LNHDA and CDR2 to SQIVND. Trimming removed 7 bases from V and 1 base from J; the gene matches leave 7 bases unexplained. TCRbeta CDR3 regions were amplified from genomic DNA by means of the immunoSEQ Assay, a bias-controlled multiplex PCR. The source study handled its data this way. Nucleated cell counts per sample were estimated from amplification of reference gene primers within the assay. Sequence reads were collapsed and filtered to measure the absolute abundance of every unique TCRbeta CDR3 rearrangement. For each sample, productive Simpson clonality was calculated as the square root of Simpson's diversity index over productive rearrangements. The table comes from immuneACCESS by way of TCRdb, which keeps in-frame sequences with V and J called. Part of the clones is missing from these tables; in studies checked, under half for an unresolved V gene and the rest for unknown reasons. The V and J calls and clone size are taken from that table; D and trimming were inferred from the DNA. The sample yields fewer than 300,000 clones; roughly 89% were counted once. The ten largest clones add up to approximately 9.5% of the sample.

The data originate from a study of blood T cell repertoires in COVID-19 (dated by TCRdb to 2020 to 2021). At the level of the whole study: Samples from collaborators originated in the United States, Italy and Spain and spanned both the acute and convalescent phases of COVID-19. The material from the prospective study consisted of cDNA or gDNA derived from T cells, B-cell-depleted T cells, or PBMCs. Deeply sampled blood TCRbeta repertoires from subjects exposed to, actively infected with, or recovered from COVID-19 were included in the dataset. The repertoires were made available in a free public database intended to serve as a resource for research on the immune response to SARS-CoV-2. Samples were obtained from the ongoing ImmuneRACE study (first 160 participants) and from over 1,000 subjects provided by 6 global collaborators. Sample metadata almost always included a de-identified subject ID, COVID-19 status, age in years and sex. Where available, HLA class I and class II types were obtained from metadata supplied by the sample provider rather than from assay-based typing. Study-level results and caveats: How much clinical and demographic metadata was included differed by source and by participant, and the metadata was provided uncurated.

Participants in the prospective study were enrolled through a virtual design, were aged 18 to 89 years, and lived in approximately 25 United States geographic areas. In the prospective study, cohorts were assigned on the basis of participant-reported clinical history obtained from a screening survey and a study questionnaire. Recovered participants in ImmuneRACE Cohort 3 were defined by two consecutive negative NP/OP PCR tests, clearance by a healthcare professional, or resolution of symptoms. Each participant in the prospective study had whole blood, serum and a nasopharyngeal or oropharyngeal swab collected by mobile phlebotomists. Additional blood draws and questionnaires over an approximately two-month period could optionally be provided by prospective study participants. Blood samples from the prospective study were shipped frozen or at room temperature prior to DNA extraction.

Recombination connected TRBV19 to TRBJ1-3, and 7 junctional nucleotides match TRBD1. Sequencing used PBMCs or T cells enriched from blood (not recorded which). The TCR comes from a man in his forties who had recovered from COVID-19. In nucleotides, the sequence is TGTGCCAGTACCTCACCGACAGGGTCTGGAAACACCATATATTTT. It specifies CASTSPTGSGNTIYF.